The 21 T cell receptor beta chains below all came from one sample that was sequenced in a study of T cell clonotyping in hematopoietic cell transplantation. The assay was immunoSEQ multiplex PCR, and TCRdb's table has in-frame clones only and misses some. This table holds about 36,000 clones, approximately 89% found once. Material for sequencing was peripheral blood mononuclear cells. These TCRs come from a woman in her thirties or forties in good health. Some clones in this sample may be carry-over from other donors' samples.

This sequence joins TRBV9 and TRBJ1-4; a possible D gene is TRBD1 (5 bases). The CDR3 length is 15 residues. Germline lookup yields CDR1 SGDLS and CDR2 YYNGEE. Between the trimmed V and J ends, which lost 2 bases and 3 bases, there was a span of 11 bases. CDR3 region: CASSVRQTANEKLFF. CDR3 in DNA: TGTGCCAGCAGCGTCCGACAGACAGCTAATGAAAAACTGTTTTTT.

This chain connects TRBV13 to TRBJ2-7, with TRBD1 as a possible D gene (5 bases). Trimming cost V 3 bases and J 3 bases, with 9 bases left between them. Germline lookup yields CDR1 PRHDT and CDR2 FYEKMQ (reference sequence). The CDR3 runs 13 residues. The CDR3 is CASSLTAFYEQYF. As DNA, the CDR3 is TGTGCCAGCAGCTTGACAGCCTTCTACGAGCAGTACTTC.

The chain links TRBV7-6 to TRBJ1-1, with a tentative D call TRBD1 (6 bases). The V gene's germline CDR1 is SGHVS and CDR2 FNYEAQ. The CDR3 is 13 residues long. V was shortened by 8 bases and J by 5 bases, with 15 bases between the two germline ends. The CDR3 bases are TGTGCCAGCGGAGCCAACCAGGGGACTGAAGCTTTCTTT. This gives the protein CASGANQGTEAFF. Full variable domain (rest looked up from reference TRBV7-6 and TRBJ1-1): GAGVSQSPRYKVTKRGQDVALRCDPISGHVSLYWYRQALGQGPEFLTYFNYEAQQDKSGLPNDRFSAERPEGSISTLTIQRTEQRDSAMYRCASGANQGTEAFFGQGTRLTVV.

V and J are TRBV7-9 and TRBJ2-3, with D unclear. This CDR3 is built from 14 residues. The V end was cut by 5 bases, the J end by 6 bases, with 15 bases between. Per germline, CDR1 SEHNR and CDR2 FQNEAQ (reference sequence). CDR3 in DNA: TGTGCCAGCAGCCTGTTCCCTCTATCGGATACGCAGTATTTT. This codes for CASSLFPLSDTQYF.

In DNA, the CDR3 is TGTGCCAGCAAGGGGCGGGAGGACTCCTACGAGCAGTACTTC. It specifies CASKGREDSYEQYF. The V call is TRBV6-6, the J call TRBJ2-7, with 8 bases identical to TRBD2. CDR3 length: 14 amino acids. Unmatched junction bases numbered 5, after V lost 7 bases and J lost 0 bases. Per germline, CDR1 MNHNY and CDR2 SVGAGI (reference sequence).

The count of this clone is one. This rearrangement joins TRBV5-8 to TRBJ2-7; 9 bases are shared with TRBD2. V shed 5 bases, J shed 2 bases, and the junction held 5 bases outside the gene matches. CDR1 SGHTS and CDR2 YDEGEE come from the germline V gene. The CDR3 contains 14 residues. This CDR3 is CASSASGNTYEQYF. Here the CDR3 DNA reads TGTGCCAGCAGTGCTAGCGGGAACACCTACGAGCAGTACTTC.

This clone was found once. This sequence joins TRBV30 and TRBJ2-1; TRBD2 agrees at 12 bases. Germline V gives CDR1 GTSNPN, CDR2 SVGIG (reference sequence). The CDR3 has 15 amino acids. Trimming removed 4 bases from V and 3 bases from J; junction bases left unmatched: 4. This CDR3 reads CAWTSGRAGYNEQFF. DNA for the CDR3: TGTGCCTGGACTAGCGGGAGGGCTGGCTACAATGAGCAGTTCTTC.

For this clone: Additional DNA sequences in this sample encode the identical CDR3. This chain joins TRBV9 and TRBJ2-3; no definite D call. Trimming stripped 3 bases from V and 1 base from J, with 6 bases between. This CDR3 contains 13 residues. Germline CDR1 is SGDLS and CDR2 is YYNGEE. In DNA, the CDR3 is TGTGCCAGCAGCGGCGTGGGCACAGATACGCAGTATTTT. Translation gives CASSGVGTDTQYF. Looking up the rest from reference TRBV9 and TRBJ2-3 gives the full variable domain: DSGVTQTPKHLITATGQRVTLRCSPRSGDLSVYWYQQSLDQGLQFLIQYYNGEERAKGNILERFSAQQFPDLHSELNLSSLELGDSALYFCASSGVGTDTQYFGPGTRLTVL.

This chain uses TRBV4-1 with TRBJ2-2; 10 bases are a match to TRBD2. CDR3 length: 17 amino acids. Germline loops: CDR1 MGHRA, CDR2 YSYEKL. Trimming took 4 bases from V and 2 from J; bases not matched to a gene: 7. The CDR3 DNA is TGCGCCAGCAGCCCATGGACTAGCGGAGCCAACACCGGGGAGCTGTTTTTT. Its translation is CASSPWTSGANTGELFF.

The chain is built from TRBV9 and TRBJ2-7, with D possibly being TRBD2 (5 bases). The CDR3 sequence is 16 residues long. Germline CDR1 reads SGDLS; CDR2 reads YYNGEE. V gave up 4 bases and J gave up 3 bases, with 20 bases separating them. The CDR3 nucleotides read TGTGCCAGCAGCCCCGGATCCCGGGGAAGTAACTACGAGCAGTACTTC. This gives the protein CASSPGSRGSNYEQYF. The full variable domain, completed using reference TRBV9 and TRBJ2-7, is DSGVTQTPKHLITATGQRVTLRCSPRSGDLSVYWYQQSLDQGLQFLIQYYNGEERAKGNILERFSAQQFPDLHSELNLSSLELGDSALYFCASSPGSRGSNYEQYFGPGTRLTVT.

This clone has just a few counts. This sample also contains other DNA sequences that code for the same CDR3. The V call is TRBV7-9, the J call TRBJ2-7; unclear D gene. The length of the CDR3 is 13 residues. Looked up from germline, CDR1 is SEHNR and CDR2 is FQNEAQ (reference sequence). The ends were cut back, 3 bases at V and 3 bases at J, with 9 bases in the middle. CDR3 protein: CASSLPDRYEQYF. DNA for the CDR3: TGTGCCAGCAGCTTGCCCGACCGCTACGAGCAGTACTTC.

The J gene is TRBJ2-5, the V gene TRBV2; D unclear. The V gene's germline CDR1 is SNHLY and CDR2 FYNNEI. This CDR3 is built from 12 residues. CDR3 nucleotide sequence: TGTGCAAGTTCTAGGCTTCAAGAGACCCAGTACTTC. Translating gives CASSRLQETQYF.

In nucleotides, the CDR3 is TGTGCCAGCAGCTTAGCGGACAGCTACGAGCAGTACTTC. Residues: CASSLADSYEQYF. The rearrangement uses TRBV7-8 and TRBJ2-7; tentatively, D is TRBD1 (6 bases). This CDR3 spans 13 amino acids. Germline V gene sequence: CDR1 SGHVS, CDR2 FQNEAQ. V gave up 0 bases and J gave up 3 bases, with 6 bases separating them.

This clone is a singleton in its sample. The chain couples TRBV29-1 to TRBJ2-1; possible D gene TRBD2, 5 bases. Germline-derived CDR1 and CDR2 are SQVTM and ANQGSEA. CDR3 length equals 17 residues. Trimming took 2 bases from V and 1 from J, leaving 18 bases between them. CDR3 amino acids: CSVESGYFRNSYNEQFF. The CDR3 bases are TGCAGCGTTGAATCGGGGTACTTCAGGAATTCCTACAATGAGCAGTTCTTC.

J is TRBJ1-1 and V is TRBV7-3; D gene ambiguous. The length of the CDR3 is 13 residues. The germline gives CDR1 SGHTA, CDR2 FQGTGA. V gave up 0 bases and J gave up 6 bases, with 8 bases separating them. The CDR3 DNA reads TGTGCCAGCAGCTTAACTGGCTTATCTGAAGCTTTCTTT. It translates to CASSLTGLSEAFF.

The chain recombines TRBV7-2 with TRBJ1-5; D gene uncertain. The CDR3 is 12 amino acids. Germline CDR1 reads SGHTA; CDR2 reads FQGNSA. V was clipped by 0 bases and J by 7 bases, with 4 bases between them. CDR3 sequence reads: CASSLAGQPQHF. The CDR3 DNA reads TGTGCCAGCAGCTTAGCGGGGCAGCCCCAGCATTTT. Full variable domain (missing parts from reference TRBV7-2 and TRBJ1-5): GAGVSQSPSNKVTEKGKDVELRCDPISGHTALYWYRQSLGQGLEFLIYFQGNSAPDKSGLPSDRFSAERTGGSVSTLTIQRTQQEDSAVYLCASSLAGQPQHFGDGTRLSIL.

The chain employs TRBV6-6 and TRBJ2-1; D is possibly TRBD2 (5 bases). Between the trimmed V and J ends, which lost 8 bases and 6 bases, there was a span of 20 bases. CDR1 is MNHNY, CDR2 SVGAGI, per germline (reference sequence). The length of the CDR3 is 15 residues. This CDR3 reads CASGTNTGLGNEQFF. The DNA for the CDR3 is TGTGCCAGCGGTACAAACACGGGATTAGGCAATGAGCAGTTCTTC.

The V and J genes are TRBV6-5 and TRBJ2-7, with D hard to call. This CDR3 region has 15 residues. Between the trimmed V and J ends, which lost 0 bases and 4 bases, there was a span of 13 bases. The germline CDR1 and CDR2 sequences are MNHEY and SVGAGI. The CDR3 sequence: CASSYSFTLPYEQYF. CDR3 DNA sequence: TGTGCCAGCAGTTACTCGTTTACCTTACCGTACGAGCAGTACTTC.

This chain connects TRBV29-1 to TRBJ2-3, with TRBD1 matching 10 bases. This CDR3 spans 15 amino acids. The ends lost 7 bases at V and 2 bases at J; junction bases unmatched: 9. Germline values: CDR1 SQVTM, CDR2 ANQGSEA. CDR3 region: CSAGTGVGYTDTQYF. The CDR3 nucleotides read TGCAGCGCAGGGACAGGGGTGGGGTACACAGATACGCAGTATTTT.

The CDR3 nucleotides are TGTGCCAGCAGTTACCTCCCCAGCAACTACGAGCAGTACTTC. Amino acid sequence: CASSYLPSNYEQYF. The V and J genes are TRBV6-5 and TRBJ2-7; D gene unclear. Germline CDR1 is MNHEY and CDR2 is SVGAGI. The CDR3 loop spans 14 amino acids. V was clipped by 2 bases and J by 3 bases, with 11 bases between them.

This chain uses TRBV28 with TRBJ2-7; TRBD1 is a possible D gene (6 bases). V was pared by 4 bases and J by 2 bases, with 12 bases between. This CDR3 is built from 14 residues. The germline V gene has CDR1 MDHEN and CDR2 SYDVKM. CDR3 amino acids: CASSSQDRPYEQYF. CDR3 nucleotide sequence: TGTGCCAGCAGTTCCCAAGACAGGCCCTACGAGCAGTACTTC.